Below, one T cell receptor (beta chain) is given with its context. This sample is drawn from a study of blood T cell repertoires in COVID-19. Study background: Donors in the United States, Italy and Spain gave samples during acute or convalescent COVID-19. T cells, B-cell-depleted T cells, or PBMCs supplied cDNA or gDNA.

In the original processing: Amplification of reference gene primers provided the estimated nucleated cell counts. TCRdb's copy holds only in-frame clones and misses some; the assay was immunoSEQ multiplex PCR. The DNA gave D and trimming, while V, J and clone size come from that table. The sample includes roughly 100,000 clones, around 88% of them seen just once. This clonotype was sampled from a human donor in a cohort sampled during active COVID-19. Specimen: peripheral blood.

The CDR3 DNA follows: TGTGCCAGTAGTATAGACCTCGGGACTAGCGGGAGAAGCCACGAGCAGTACTTC. Its protein product is CASSIDLGTSGRSHEQYF. V is TRBV19 and J is TRBJ2-7, with 14 positions matching TRBD2. The CDR3 loop spans 18 amino acids. Per the germline V gene, CDR1 is LNHDA and CDR2 is SQIVND (reference sequence). Trimming removed 0 bases from V and 5 bases from J; junction bases left unmatched: 9.